Following are 17 T cell receptor beta chains from one sample sequenced in a study of T-cell reconstitution after alpha-beta-depleted transplantation in children. The library targeted TCRbeta and was prepared with unique molecular identifiers. Using its own MiXCR run on the PCR reads, TCRdb lists one record per CDR3 protein. The sample shows some 130,000 distinct CDR3 sequences, more than 9.5% of them seen only once. The material was PBMCs, mostly from graft donor cells, obtained 180 days after TCRalphabeta/CD19-depleted stem cell transplant. The receptors come from a girl less than two years old who had a stem cell transplant for combined immunodeficiency, so the T cells may come from the graft donor.

The chain joins TRBV7-2 to TRBJ1-1; perhaps TRBD1 as D (5 bases). Trimming removed 3 bases at V and 1 base at J, with 9 bases between. The CDR3 has 14 amino acids. Germline V lookup: CDR1 SGHTA, CDR2 FQGNSA. The CDR3 DNA is TGTGCCAGCAGCTTTTTGGGGCCGAACACTGAAGCTTTCTTT. Translation gives CASSFLGPNTEAFF.

V and J are TRBV5-1 and TRBJ2-7, with D unresolved. V lost 5 bases, J lost 2 bases, and 17 bases lay in between. From germline, CDR1 is SGHRS and CDR2 YFSETQ. The CDR3 length is 15 residues. CDR3 region: CASSHSPRRTYEQYF. In DNA, the CDR3 is TGCGCCAGCAGTCACAGTCCTCGGAGAACCTACGAGCAGTACTTC.

V gene TRBV5-1 combines with J gene TRBJ1-1; D might be TRBD1 (5 bases). Germline CDR1 and CDR2: SGHRS and YFSETQ. With 0 bases removed from V and 3 bases from J, the gap between germline ends came to 15 bases. The CDR3 is 16 residues long. Written as DNA, the CDR3 is TGCGCCAGCAGCTTGGGGGGACCGCCCGGGGACACTGAAGCTTTCTTT. Its translation is CASSLGGPPGDTEAFF.

This rearrangement joins TRBV20-1 to TRBJ2-2, with TRBD2 matching 13 bases. Germline V gives CDR1 DFQATT, CDR2 SNEGSKA (reference sequence). The CDR3 runs 17 residues. After removal of 0 bases from V and 3 bases from J, the junction contained 4 bases not matched to a gene. As DNA, the CDR3 is TGCAGTGCTAGAGAGAGACTAGCGGGAGGTGACACCGGGGAGCTGTTTTTT. It encodes CSARERLAGGDTGELFF.

The chain couples TRBV6-1 to TRBJ1-2, with D hard to call. The CDR3 is made up of 14 amino acids. V lost 6 bases, J lost 6 bases, and 17 bases lay in between. The V gene's germline CDR1 is MNHNS and CDR2 SASEGT. Written as DNA, the CDR3 is TGTGCCAGCAGGGACGCGTCCGTGCTGGATGGCTACACCTTC. This sequence encodes CASRDASVLDGYTF.

This clonotype appeared a few times. This chain joins TRBV20-1 and TRBJ2-7, with D possibly TRBD1 on 5 matching bases. This CDR3 region has 15 residues. Germline V gene data show CDR1 as DFQATT and CDR2 as SNEGSKA (reference sequence). V was pared by 0 bases and J by 6 bases, with 18 bases between. In DNA form, the CDR3 reads TGCAGTGCTAGAGAAGCTAGGGGAATCCTCCGCGAGCAGTACTTC. It translates to CSAREARGILREQYF.

This clonotype has ten or more counts. The CDR3 here is CASSFPGQGLEQYF. CDR3 bases: TGCGCCAGCAGCTTCCCGGGACAGGGTTTAGAGCAGTACTTC. The rearrangement links TRBV5-1 to TRBJ2-7, with 9 bases matching TRBD1. Germline assignment: CDR1 SGHRS and CDR2 YFSETQ. The CDR3 covers 14 residues. V dropped 2 bases and J dropped 7; count of bases not matched to a gene: 7.

As for this clonotype: As the CDR3 is not closed by the conserved phenylalanine or tryptophan, this likely results from a read error. The chain links TRBV5-1 to TRBJ2-7, with 7 bases fitting TRBD1. With 4 bases clipped from V and 4 bases from J, the junction kept 8 bases outside the gene matches. The CDR3 loop spans 14 amino acids. CDR1 is SGHRS and CDR2 is YFSETQ in the germline V gene. CDR3 nucleotide sequence: TGCGCCAGCAGCCCAGGACAGGTTATTTACGAGCAGTACTTG. It yields the protein CASSPGQVIYEQYL.

This clonotype was detected a few times. The chain recombines TRBV12-3 or TRBV12-4 with TRBJ2-5; a weak D match, TRBD2 (6 bases). The CDR3 contains 13 residues. Trimming cost V 5 bases and J 4 bases, with 11 bases left between them. The CDR3 coding sequence is TGTGCCAGCAGTGCGGGGTTAAGAGAGACCCAGTACTTC. Protein: CASSAGLRETQYF.

This clonotype was seen many times. This chain connects TRBV6-1 to TRBJ2-7, with 7 nucleotides matching TRBD1. With 3 bases clipped from V and 0 bases from J, the junction kept 8 bases outside the gene matches. The CDR3 loop spans 16 amino acids. Germline CDR1 reads MNHNS; CDR2 reads SASEGT. This CDR3 is CASSDQTGTASYEQYF. The CDR3 DNA is TGTGCCAGCAGTGACCAAACCGGGACAGCCTCCTACGAGCAGTACTTC.

J is TRBJ2-7 and V is TRBV5-8; a weak D match, TRBD1 (5 bases). V was shortened by 2 bases and J by 0 bases, with 12 bases between the two germline ends. Per germline, CDR1 SGHTS and CDR2 YDEGEE. CDR3 length: 15 residues. The CDR3 sequence is CASSFLPGNSYEQYF. The CDR3 DNA reads as TGTGCCAGCAGCTTCCTTCCAGGGAACTCCTACGAGCAGTACTTC. Full variable domain (outside the CDR3, taken from reference TRBV5-8 and TRBJ2-7): EAGVTQSPTHLIKTRGQQATLRCSPISGHTSVYWYQQALGLGLQFLLWYDEGEERNRGNFPPRFSGRQFPNYSSELNVNALELEDSALYLCASSFLPGNSYEQYFGPGTRLTVT.

The J gene is TRBJ2-1, the V gene TRBV5-6, with D maybe TRBD1 (5 bases). The V end lost 6 bases, the J end lost 7 bases, and 14 bases lay between the germline ends. CDR3 length: 13 residues. Germline CDR1 SGHDT, CDR2 YYEEEE. CDR3 sequence reads: CASNPRVWNEQFF. The CDR3 DNA is TGTGCCAGCAACCCCAGGGTGTGGAATGAGCAGTTCTTC.

J is TRBJ2-7 and V is TRBV27; D unclear. Germline lookup yields CDR1 MNHEY and CDR2 SMNVEV (reference sequence). Trimming took 6 bases from V and 2 from J, leaving 14 bases between them. The CDR3 is 14 amino acids. The CDR3, as DNA: TGTGCCAGCAGGCCAAGGTCCCGTCCCTACGAGCAGTACTTC. It is translated as CASRPRSRPYEQYF.

The chain links TRBV12-3 or TRBV12-4 to TRBJ1-2; D might be TRBD1 (6 bases). Trimming stripped 6 bases from V and 4 bases from J, with 15 bases between. This CDR3 comprises 14 residues. The CDR3: CASSAGTGAYGYTF. CDR3 DNA: TGTGCCAGCAGCGCTGGGACGGGGGCCTATGGCTACACCTTC.

The V gene is TRBV24-1, the J gene TRBJ2-2; D may be TRBD1 (6 bases). Trimming took off 3 bases at V and 0 bases at J, with 13 bases between the two ends. The CDR3 loop spans 17 amino acids. Germline V gene sequence: CDR1 KGHDR, CDR2 SFDVKD. CDR3 nucleotide sequence: TGTGCCACCAGTGATATCGGGACACCTACGAACACCGGGGAGCTGTTTTTT. Amino acid sequence: CATSDIGTPTNTGELFF.

This clonotype was counted between two and nine times. V and J are TRBV6-1 and TRBJ2-2; possible D gene TRBD2, 6 bases. Trimming removed 2 bases at V and 6 bases at J, with 7 bases between. The germline gives CDR1 MNHNS, CDR2 SASEGT. The CDR3 is made up of 13 amino acids. The CDR3 reads CASSERRAGELFF. The CDR3 bases are TGTGCCAGCAGTGAAAGGAGGGCCGGGGAGCTGTTTTTT.

The chain links TRBV20-1 to TRBJ2-6; D is perhaps TRBD1 (6 bases). Germline CDR1 is DFQATT and CDR2 is SNEGSKA (reference sequence). The CDR3 is 15 residues long. Trimming stripped 2 bases from V and 0 bases from J, with 8 bases between. CDR3 amino acids: CSARQGNSGANVLTF. CDR3 in DNA: TGCAGTGCTAGACAGGGGAACTCTGGGGCCAACGTCCTGACTTTC.